Listed here are 17 T cell receptor beta chains from one sample, sequenced in a study of immune characterization of retroperitoneal liposarcoma (dated by TCRdb to about 2019). The library came from PCR. Sequencing was performed on a NextSeq 500. TCRdb cleaned the public reads at Q25 with fastp, built clones with MiXCR and kept in-frame beta chains. Merged by CDR3 protein, the rows form single entries marked with the most common genes and DNA. The sample records about 3,200 distinct CDR3 sequences, roughly 45% of which are singletons. The ten largest make up less than 50% of the sample. Sequenced: tumor tissue. These receptors originate from a male donor with retroperitoneal liposarcoma.

The chain employs TRBV6-6 and TRBJ2-5; D unresolved. Germline V gene sequence: CDR1 MNHNY, CDR2 SVGAGI (reference sequence). V shed 11 bases and J shed 10 bases, with 17 bases lying between them. The length of the CDR3 is 11 residues. The CDR3: CAGFWMADQYF. CDR3 nucleotides: TGTGCCGGGTTTTGGATGGCCGACCAGTACTTC.

Worth noting for this clonotype: The junction does not match germline at one end; this may be a read error. The chain is built from TRBV7-2 and TRBJ2-2; possible D gene TRBD1, 6 bases. Germline values: CDR1 SGHTA, CDR2 FQGNSA. This CDR3 comprises 16 residues. Here the CDR3 DNA reads TGTGCCAACAGCTTGGTCCGGACAGCGAACACCGGGGAGCTGTTTTTT. This gives the protein CANSLVRTANTGELFF.

The CDR3 region has the DNA TGTGCCAGCAGCCAGGTGGCTAGCGGGAGTTTCTACGAGCAGTACTTC. It yields the protein CASSQVASGSFYEQYF. The V gene is TRBV7-6, the J gene TRBJ2-7; 10 positions agree with TRBD2. This CDR3 comprises 16 residues. Germline CDR1 and CDR2: SGHVS and FNYEAQ. J was trimmed by 3 bases and V by 5 bases; bases with no gene match: 10.

The rearrangement links TRBV6-1 to TRBJ2-4, with D possibly TRBD1 on 6 matching bases. The tail of the sequence fits TRBJ2-1 better, so the J call may be wrong. Germline values: CDR1 MNHNS, CDR2 SASEGT. This CDR3 region has 13 residues. This CDR3 is CASSYRDQETQFF. The CDR3 DNA sequence: TGTGCCAGCAGCTACAGGGATCAGGAGACCCAGTTCTTC.

The J gene is TRBJ2-3, the V gene TRBV10-3; D ambiguous. Germline lookup yields CDR1 ENHRY and CDR2 SYGVKD. This CDR3 has 15 amino acids. Deletions cut 0 bases from V and 3 bases from J, with 10 bases between. The CDR3 is CAISESPNPTDTQYF. The CDR3 nucleotides read TGTGCCATCAGTGAGTCGCCAAATCCGACAGATACGCAGTATTTT.

The chain joins TRBV6-4 to TRBJ2-3, with 8 nucleotides matching TRBD2. This CDR3 has 14 amino acids. The V and J ends lost 3 bases and 1 base, in that order; junction bases with no gene match: 0. Germline V gene sequence: CDR1 MRHNA, CDR2 SNTAGT. CDR3 region: CASSERGGTDTQYF. The CDR3 DNA reads TGTGCCAGCAGTGAGCGGGGGGGCACAGATACGCAGTATTTT.

The genes are TRBV10-1 and TRBJ2-1; 10 bases align to TRBD2. Looked up from germline, CDR1 is WNHNN and CDR2 is SYGVQD (reference sequence). Germline trimming cut 6 bases from V and 6 bases from J; bases unmatched to any gene: 11. CDR3 length equals 16 residues. The CDR3 protein is CASSLSSGRGGNEQFF. The CDR3, as DNA: TGCGCCAGCAGCCTTTCTAGCGGGAGAGGGGGCAATGAGCAGTTCTTC.

Remarks on this clonotype: At one end, the junction sequence differs from germline, possibly due to a read error. The chain combines TRBV7-6 with TRBJ2-1; 8 bases agree with TRBD1. The CDR3 consists of 14 residues. The germline V gene has CDR1 SGHVS and CDR2 FNYEAQ. The CDR3 spells CASSPGQGWNEQFF. The CDR3 region has the DNA TGTGCTAGCAGCCCCGGACAGGGATGGAATGAGCAGTTCTTC.

This clonotype showed up just a few times. CDR3: CASSSTGTYNEQFF. DNA for the CDR3: TGTGCCAGCAGCTCGACAGGGACTTACAATGAGCAGTTCTTC. V usage is TRBV5-6 and J usage is TRBJ2-1, with TRBD1 as a possible D gene (7 bases). Germline V gene sequence: CDR1 SGHDT, CDR2 YYEEEE. Deletions cut 3 bases from V and 4 bases from J, with 11 bases between. The CDR3 runs to 14 residues.

The chain has TRBV6-1 and TRBJ2-4; either TRBD1 or TRBD2 may supply D (5 bases each). With 4 bases removed from V and 0 bases from J, the gap between germline ends came to 13 bases. The CDR3 has 16 residues. In germline, CDR1 is MNHNS, CDR2 SASEGT. The CDR3 sequence is CASSAGRHLAKNIQYF. CDR3 bases: TGTGCCAGCAGTGCGGGGCGGCACCTAGCCAAAAACATTCAGTACTTC.

The rearrangement uses TRBV29-1 and TRBJ1-1, with 8 bases lining up with TRBD1. Trimming cost V 3 bases and J 1 base; bases outside gene matches: 4. The CDR3 contains 14 residues. Germline-derived CDR1 and CDR2 are SQVTM and ANQGSEA. CDR3 in amino acids: CSVDDQGANTEAFF. As DNA, the CDR3 is TGCAGCGTTGACGACCAGGGGGCGAACACTGAAGCTTTCTTT.

Many counts were recorded for this clonotype. The V gene is TRBV10-2, the J gene TRBJ1-1, with TRBD1 as a possible D gene (5 bases). The germline V and J ends were trimmed by 3 bases and 1 base, with 9 bases remaining between them. The CDR3 runs 14 residues. Germline V gene sequence: CDR1 WSHSY, CDR2 SAAADI. This CDR3 is CASSEGRGNTEAFF. The CDR3, as DNA: TGCGCCAGCAGTGAAGGTAGGGGGAACACTGAAGCTTTCTTT.

This chain joins TRBV6-1 and TRBJ2-1; D not certain. Trimming stripped 7 bases from V and 13 bases from J, with 17 bases between. The CDR3 runs 12 residues. Germline V CDR1 and CDR2: MNHNS, SASEGT. The CDR3 DNA reads TGTGCCAGCATCGCAGTCGCGGAGACCCAGTTCTTC. As protein: CASIAVAETQFF.

In its sample, this clonotype ranks as medium-sized. This sequence may be a read error, since a much larger clone differs from it by one base. The chain employs TRBV6-1 and TRBJ2-1; the D gene is possibly TRBD2 (6 bases). The J call may be mistaken, given a closer DNA end match to TRBJ2-7. Germline V gene lookup returns CDR1 MNHNS and CDR2 SASEGT. The CDR3 length is 13 residues. CDR3 sequence reads: CASSEHGGTEQYF. The CDR3, as DNA: TGTGCCAGCAGTGAACACGGAGGGACTGAGCAGTACTTC.

The chain couples TRBV6-6 to TRBJ2-3; 8 bases align to TRBD1. The germline V gene has CDR1 MNHNY and CDR2 SVGAGI (reference sequence). V dropped 4 bases and J dropped 2; count of bases not matched to a gene: 11. This CDR3 is 17 amino acids long. The CDR3 sequence: CASSSLPQGAPTDTQYF. The CDR3 coding sequence is TGTGCCAGCAGTTCCCTCCCTCAGGGGGCACCCACAGATACGCAGTATTTT.

The rearrangement links TRBV6-5 to TRBJ1-1, with a weak D call TRBD1 (5 bases). This CDR3 has 16 residues. V lost 0 bases and J lost 1, with 12 bases in between. Germline CDR1 reads MNHEY; CDR2 reads SVGAGI. Here the CDR3 reads CASSYSRVGGNTEAFF. Written as DNA, the CDR3 is TGTGCCAGCAGTTACTCGAGGGTCGGGGGGAACACTGAAGCTTTCTTT.

This chain joins TRBV10-1 and TRBJ2-1, with D hard to call. The CDR3 has 12 amino acids. CDR1 and CDR2 (germline): WNHNN, SYGVQD (reference sequence). Between the trimmed V and J ends, which lost 11 bases and 2 bases, there was a span of 10 bases. CDR3 amino acids: CAPYGAYNEQFF. The CDR3 nucleotides read TGCGCCCCATACGGAGCCTACAATGAGCAGTTCTTC.